One TCR beta chain is described in this entry. The data originate from a study of blood T cell repertoires in COVID-19. On the study more broadly: The cDNA or gDNA used as material had been derived from T cells, B-cell-depleted T cells, or PBMCs.

TCRdb's table, derived via immunoSEQ multiplex PCR, lists solely in-frame clones and lacks some. The sample records about 90,000 clones, more than 80% being singletons. This CDR3 has 12 residues. V was shortened by 1 base and J by 1 base, with 2 bases between the two germline ends. Germline CDR1 is MNHNS and CDR2 is SASEGT. V gene TRBV6-1 combines with J gene TRBJ2-7; D gene uncertain. The sample consisted of peripheral blood. The TCR originated in a woman in her seventies with acute or convalescent COVID-19. For the CDR3, the DNA is TGTGCCAGCAGTGAAGTATCCTACGAGCAGTACTTC. As protein: CASSEVSYEQYF.